Shown below are 10 T cell receptor beta chains from a single sample sequenced in a study of blood T cell repertoires in COVID-19. TCRdb's copy holds only in-frame clones and misses some; the assay was immunoSEQ multiplex PCR. The profile shows around 190,000 clones, 70% to 90% of them singletons. Source material: peripheral blood. Receptor source: a woman aged 80 or older with acute or convalescent COVID-19.

The chain uses TRBV6-5 and TRBJ1-1; 7 positions match TRBD1. CDR3 size: 14 residues. Germline values: CDR1 MNHEY, CDR2 SVGAGI. J was trimmed by 5 bases and V by 10 bases; bases with no gene match: 13. CDR3 coding DNA: TGTGCCACGGGCCTAACAGGGGTTATAACTGAAGCTTTCTTT. Its translation is CATGLTGVITEAFF.

This rearrangement joins TRBV3-1 (or the pseudogene TRBV3-2) to TRBJ2-1; D unresolved. V was shortened by 3 bases and J by 8 bases, with 17 bases between the two germline ends. CDR1 is LGHDT and CDR2 is YNNKEL in the germline V gene (reference sequence). The CDR3 is made up of 15 amino acids. The CDR3 reads CASSQLRFTVDEQFF. The CDR3 region has the DNA TGTGCCAGCAGCCAGCTTCGCTTTACGGTTGATGAGCAGTTCTTC.

This clone appeared once. The chain carries TRBV11-2 and TRBJ1-2; 10 bases agree with TRBD1. Germline trimming cut 5 bases from V and 7 bases from J; bases unmatched to any gene: 10. Germline values: CDR1 SGHAT, CDR2 FQNNGV. The CDR3 covers 15 residues. The CDR3 DNA follows: TGTGCCAGCAGCCCCGCGGGACAGGGGTTTGTTGGCTACACCTTC. This translates into CASSPAGQGFVGYTF.

The chain couples TRBV4-1 to TRBJ2-5; 7 positions agree with TRBD1. Germline CDR1 MGHRA, CDR2 YSYEKL. The CDR3 is made up of 14 amino acids. V was pared by 4 bases and J by 1 base, with 3 bases of the junction left unmatched. The CDR3 sequence: CASSPGQIQETQYF. The CDR3 DNA reads as TGCGCCAGCAGCCCGGGACAGATCCAAGAGACCCAGTACTTC.

The rearrangement uses TRBV6-6 and TRBJ1-1, with a possible D match to TRBD1 (6 bases). Germline V gene sequence: CDR1 MNHNY, CDR2 SVGAGI (reference sequence). V dropped 0 bases and J dropped 4 bases, with 9 bases sitting between them. There are 14 residues in the CDR3. This CDR3 reads CASSYSTGSTEAFF. The CDR3 nucleotides are TGTGCCAGCAGTTACTCTACAGGGAGCACTGAAGCTTTCTTT.

The chain joins TRBV2 to TRBJ1-5, with TRBD1 identical over 7 bases. J was trimmed by 3 bases and V by 5 bases; bases with no gene match: 4. This CDR3 is built from 14 residues. Germline CDR1 reads SNHLY; CDR2 reads FYNNEI. The CDR3 DNA reads as TGTGCCAGCAGTTTAGACAGGGCCAATCAGCCCCAGCATTTT. Translated: CASSLDRANQPQHF.

The chain joins TRBV6-5 to TRBJ2-5; TRBD1 is a possible D gene (5 bases). The V and J ends lost 5 bases and 2 bases respectively, with 9 bases between them. In germline, CDR1 is MNHEY, CDR2 SVGAGI. The CDR3 extends over 13 amino acids. The DNA for the CDR3 is TGTGCCAGCAGTACAGGTTTACAAGAGACCCAGTACTTC. Encoded protein: CASSTGLQETQYF.

This chain links TRBV18 with TRBJ1-1; 8 bases align to TRBD1. V shed 4 bases, J shed 1 base, and the junction held 8 bases outside the gene matches. CDR3 length: 16 amino acids. The V gene's germline CDR1 is KGHSH and CDR2 LQKENI. Here the CDR3 reads CASSRTGSYSNTEAFF. For the CDR3, the DNA is TGTGCCAGCTCACGGACAGGGTCGTATTCGAACACTGAAGCTTTCTTT.

The chain employs TRBV15 and TRBJ1-3; 7 bases are a match to TRBD1. Germline assignment: CDR1 LNHNV and CDR2 YYDKDF (reference sequence). This CDR3 is built from 17 residues. Trimming took 3 bases from V and 4 from J; bases not matched to a gene: 12. The CDR3 here is CATSSETGILVGNTIYF. In nucleotides, the CDR3 is TGTGCCACCAGCAGTGAGACAGGGATTCTTGTCGGAAACACCATATATTTT.

The chain uses TRBV25-1 and TRBJ2-7; 11 bases agree with TRBD1. V trimming: 5 bases; J trimming: 9 bases; junction bases outside the gene matches: 12. The CDR3 covers 15 residues. Germline CDR1 and CDR2: MGHDK and SYGVNS. CDR3 DNA sequence: TGTGCCAGCAGTCGAGGGACAGGGGGAAAAAGGGGGCAGTACTTC. Amino acids: CASSRGTGGKRGQYF.